This T cell receptor beta chain was sequenced for a study of regulatory T cells in long-lasting Graves disease. TCR beta libraries were built with iRepertoire HTBI primers and Arm-PCR of CDR3 regions. Using its own MiXCR run on the multiplex PCR reads, TCRdb lists one record per CDR3 protein. The sample carries about 620,000 distinct CDR3 sequences, 15% to 20% recorded once. As to time point: newly diagnosed GD, antithyroid drugs for less than 3 months. PBMC RNA served as the TCR library source. The CDR3 consists of 19 residues. With 7 bases clipped from V and 1 base from J, the junction kept 14 bases outside the gene matches. CDR1 is MNHNS, CDR2 SASEGT, per germline. Only a few counts were recorded for this clonotype. These same records also appear under a second study, on T cells in Graves' hyperthyroidism and ophthalmopathy. That work adds: No ophthalmopathy progression within 18 months constituted stable Graves' hyperthyroidism. When the TCR CDR3 underwent first-round RT-PCR, the HTBI primer set was used.

The clonotype comes from a woman younger than 45 with Graves disease. Sample: peripheral blood mononuclear cells (PBMCs), taken at new diagnosis, from a patient treated with antithyroid drugs. This chain joins TRBV6-1 and TRBJ2-1; 12 bases fit TRBD2. The CDR3 loop reads CASIDKLNTSGRSYNEQFF. Written as DNA, the CDR3 is TGTGCCAGCATAGATAAGTTGAATACTAGCGGGAGGTCCTACAATGAGCAGTTCTTC.